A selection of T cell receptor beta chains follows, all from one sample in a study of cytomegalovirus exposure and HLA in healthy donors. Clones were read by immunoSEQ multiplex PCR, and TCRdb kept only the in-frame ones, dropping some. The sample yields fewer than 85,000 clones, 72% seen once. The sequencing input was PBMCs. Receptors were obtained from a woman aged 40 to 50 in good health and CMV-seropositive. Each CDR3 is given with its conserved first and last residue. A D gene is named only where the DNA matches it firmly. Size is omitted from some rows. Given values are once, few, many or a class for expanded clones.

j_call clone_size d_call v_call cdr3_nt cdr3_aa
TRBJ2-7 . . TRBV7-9 TGTGCCAGCAGCTTAGATAACAGAGATAAATTAAACTACGAGCAGTACTTC CASSLDNRDKLNYEQYF
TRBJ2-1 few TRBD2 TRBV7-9 TGTGCCAGATCGTCGAGCGGGAGGGCCAATGAGCAGTTCTTC CARSSSGRANEQFF
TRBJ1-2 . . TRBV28 TGTGCCAGCAGCACGGACAAGTACTATGGCTACACCTTC CASSTDKYYGYTF
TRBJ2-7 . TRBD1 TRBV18 TGTGCCAGCTCACCCGGACAGGCTAGCTCCTACGAGCAGTACTTC CASSPGQASSYEQYF
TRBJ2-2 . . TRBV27 TGTGCCAGCAGCCTTTTCTCACTCTCCGGGGAGCTGTTTTTT CASSLFSLSGELFF
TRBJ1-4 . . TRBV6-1 TGTGCCTCAGTCCGAGGAGAAAAACTGTTTTTT CASVRGEKLFF
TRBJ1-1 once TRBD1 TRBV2 TGTGCCAGCAGTTGGACAGGGGGGGGAGCTTTCTTT CASSWTGGGAFF
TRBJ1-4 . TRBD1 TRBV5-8 TGTGCCAGCCGACAGGAAGGACAGGGGTCTAATGAAAAACTGTTTTTT CASRQEGQGSNEKLFF
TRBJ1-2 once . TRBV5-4 TGTGCCAGCAGCTTGGACAGGGCTATGAACTATGGCTACACCTTC CASSLDRAMNYGYTF
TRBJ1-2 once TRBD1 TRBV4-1 TGCGCCAGCAGCCAAGTGTGGATCGACAGGGGAAGATATGGCTACACCTTC CASSQVWIDRGRYGYTF
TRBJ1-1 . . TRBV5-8 TGTGCCAGCAGCTTGGTCGTCAGGGCATCTGAAGCTTTCTTT CASSLVVRASEAFF
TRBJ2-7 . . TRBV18 TGTGCCAGCTCCCCCGGGAGAACCACCGACGAGCAGTACTTC CASSPGRTTDEQYF
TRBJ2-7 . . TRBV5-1 TGCGCCAGCAGCCCGGGGACATATGGATGGTCCTACGAGCAGTACTTC CASSPGTYGWSYEQYF
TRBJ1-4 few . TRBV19 TGTGCCAGTAGTGGCTTGGGGCTCCGCGAAAAACTGTTTTTT CASSGLGLREKLFF
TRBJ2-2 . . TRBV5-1 TGCGCCAGCAGCTTGGACGGGACCGGGGAGCTGTTTTTT CASSLDGTGELFF
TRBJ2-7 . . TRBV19 TGTGCCAGTAGTAGAACTACAGGGTACGAGCAGTACTTC CASSRTTGYEQYF
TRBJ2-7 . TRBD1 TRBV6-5 TGTGCCAGCAGTTACTCGTCCAGGGGGCCCGAGCAGTACTTC CASSYSSRGPEQYF
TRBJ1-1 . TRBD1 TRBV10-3 TGTGCCATCAGTGGGGGACAGGGAAGCCCTGAAGCTTTCTTT CAISGGQGSPEAFF
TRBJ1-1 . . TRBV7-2 TGTGCCAGCAGCTTACTAGGGGCGAGGAACACTGAAGCTTTCTTT CASSLLGARNTEAFF
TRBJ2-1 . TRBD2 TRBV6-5 TGTGCCAGCAGACGCGGGACTATTAGTGAGCAGTTCTTC CASRRGTISEQFF
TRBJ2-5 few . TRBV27 TGTGCCAGCAGTTTAGGTCGACGATCGGGGACCCAGTACTTC CASSLGRRSGTQYF
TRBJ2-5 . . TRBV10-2 TGCGCCAGCAAGGGCGTGGCGACAGCACAAGAGACCCAGTACTTC CASKGVATAQETQYF
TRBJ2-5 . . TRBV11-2 TGTGCCAGCAGTCCCGGGGGTGCGGGGACCCAGTACTTC CASSPGGAGTQYF
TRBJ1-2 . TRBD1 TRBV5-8 TGTGCCAGCAGCCGGAAAACAGGGGGCGCGAACTATGGCTACACCTTC CASSRKTGGANYGYTF
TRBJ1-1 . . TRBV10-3 TGTGCCATCAGAAAACAGGGTAGTTTCACTGAAGCTTTCTTT CAIRKQGSFTEAFF
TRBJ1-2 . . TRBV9 TGTGCCAGCAGCGGGGGGTTGGGCAGGGGAGACTATGGCTACACCTTC CASSGGLGRGDYGYTF
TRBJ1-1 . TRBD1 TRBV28 TGTGCCAGCAGAGCGGACAGGGGGAACACTGAAGCTTTCTTT CASRADRGNTEAFF
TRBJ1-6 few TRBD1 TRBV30 TGTGCCTGGACGGGCAAAGGGGGCCCGGAAAATTCACCCCTCCACTTT CAWTGKGGPENSPLHF
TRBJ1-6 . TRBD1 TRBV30 TGTGCCTGGAGTCCAGGACAGGGATCACCCCTCCACTTT CAWSPGQGSPLHF
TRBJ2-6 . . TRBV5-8 TGTGCCAGCAGCCCCGGACAGCCCTCTGGGGCCAACGTCCTGACTTTC CASSPGQPSGANVLTF
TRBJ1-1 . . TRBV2 TGTGCCAGCAGTGGAGGTTCTATGAACACTGAAGCTTTCTTT CASSGGSMNTEAFF
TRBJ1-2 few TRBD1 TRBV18 TGTGCCAGCTCACCAGACAGGGAAGGCTATGGCTACACCTTC CASSPDREGYGYTF
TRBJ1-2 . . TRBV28 TGTGCCAGCAGTTGGGCCAGCCTTAACTATGGCTACACCTTC CASSWASLNYGYTF
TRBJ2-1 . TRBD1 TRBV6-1 TGTGCCAGCAGTCACCGGACAGGGATCAATGAGCAGTTCTTC CASSHRTGINEQFF
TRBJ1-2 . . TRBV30 TGTGCCTGGAGTACGGTCTATGGCTACACCTTC CAWSTVYGYTF